A single sample is the source of the 17 T cell receptor beta chains below, sequenced in a study of sequential checkpoint blockade in melanoma. TCRdb's copy holds only in-frame clones and misses some; the assay was immunoSEQ multiplex PCR. The table lists 20,000 or so clones, more than 70% of them singletons. Treatment denoted: randomized to nivolumab then ipilimumab (arm A) or the reverse (arm B). The source was CD8+ T cells sorted from blood (inferred from file names), collected from a patient given nivolumab and ipilimumab in sequence. The source of these receptors is a human donor with melanoma.

This clone was seen only a few times. The V gene is TRBV29-1, the J gene TRBJ2-5; 7 nucleotides line up with TRBD2. The germline CDR1 and CDR2 sequences are SQVTM and ANQGSEA. The CDR3 totals 12 residues. CDR3 DNA: TGCACCGTGGGGTGGGGGGGGGAGACCCAGTACTTC. It encodes CTVGWGGETQYF.

The rearrangement uses TRBV7-9 and TRBJ1-1, with D perhaps TRBD1 (5 bases). The CDR3 runs 13 residues. The V gene's germline CDR1 is SEHNR and CDR2 FQNEAQ (reference sequence). V shed 5 bases and J shed 7 bases, with 14 bases lying between them. The CDR3 DNA follows: TGTGCCAGCAGCCCGGATATAAGGGGTGAAGCTTTCTTT. As protein: CASSPDIRGEAFF.

A remark on this clone: Within the sample, other DNA sequences also encode this same CDR3. This chain links TRBV19 with TRBJ1-1, with D perhaps matching TRBD1 (5 bases). Germline CDR1 and CDR2: LNHDA and SQIVND (reference sequence). The CDR3 is 13 amino acids. The V and J ends lost 2 bases and 1 base respectively, with 5 bases between them. The CDR3 loop is CASSIRGNTEAFF. CDR3 coding DNA: TGTGCCAGTAGTATAAGGGGGAACACTGAAGCTTTCTTT.

The CDR3, as DNA: TGTGCCAGCACGGGAGGGACCGGGGAGCTGTTTTTT. Translation: CASTGGTGELFF. The rearrangement links TRBV7-6 to TRBJ2-2; 8 nucleotides agree with TRBD2. CDR3 length: 12 residues. CDR1 is SGHVS and CDR2 is FNYEAQ in the germline V gene. Losses at the gene ends were 7 bases for V and 5 bases for J; bases not matched to a gene: 0.

CDR3 sequence (DNA): TGTGCCAGCAGTTACCGGGGTGAAGCTTTCTTT. This sequence encodes CASSYRGEAFF. V is TRBV6-5 and J is TRBJ1-1, with D hard to call. Germline-derived CDR1 and CDR2 are MNHEY and SVGAGI. CDR3 length: 11 residues. The V and J ends lost 2 bases and 7 bases respectively, with 5 bases between them.

V gene TRBV7-9 combines with J gene TRBJ2-3; 10 bases agree with TRBD2. With 0 bases clipped from V and 5 bases from J, the junction kept 5 bases outside the gene matches. This CDR3 has 16 residues. Germline CDR1 reads SEHNR; CDR2 reads FQNEAQ (reference sequence). CDR3 DNA sequence: TGTGCCAGCAGCTTAGCTCCTAGCGGGGGAAAAGATACGCAGTATTTT. Translating gives CASSLAPSGGKDTQYF. The entire variable domain, with the rest obtained from reference TRBV7-9 and TRBJ2-3, is as follows: DTGVSQNPRHKITKRGQNVTFRCDPISEHNRLYWYRQTLGQGPEFLTYFQNEAQLEKSRLLSDRFSAERPKGSFSTLEIQRTEQGDSAMYLCASSLAPSGGKDTQYFGPGTRLTVL.

This chain links TRBV5-5 with TRBJ1-1; 8 nucleotides line up with TRBD1. The CDR3 is 17 residues long. V dropped 4 bases and J dropped 1; count of bases not matched to a gene: 12. From germline, CDR1 is SGHKS and CDR2 YYEKEE (reference sequence). This CDR3 reads CASSLDRGIVGNTEAFF. The CDR3 DNA reads TGTGCCAGCAGCCTCGACAGGGGAATCGTTGGGAACACTGAAGCTTTCTTT.

J is TRBJ2-7 and V is TRBV19, with 10 positions matching TRBD1. V was pared by 5 bases and J by 3 bases, with 7 bases of the junction left unmatched. Germline CDR1 and CDR2: LNHDA and SQIVND (reference sequence). The CDR3 has 15 amino acids. The DNA of the CDR3 is TGTGCCAGTAGTGCGGGACAGGGGACCGTCTACGAGCAGTACTTC. Translating it yields CASSAGQGTVYEQYF.

The J gene is TRBJ2-1, the V gene TRBV5-1; the match to TRBD1 covers 10 bases. The CDR3 has 15 amino acids. The junction had 11 bases not matched to a gene; V was cut back by 4 bases and J by 10 bases. The germline CDR1 and CDR2 sequences are SGHRS and YFSETQ. This chain's CDR3 is CASSAGTGALREQFF. In nucleotides, the CDR3 is TGCGCCAGCAGCGCTGGGACAGGGGCCCTCCGAGAGCAGTTCTTC. The complete variable domain, with remaining parts taken from reference TRBV5-1 and TRBJ2-1, reads KAGVTQTPRYLIKTRGQQVTLSCSPISGHRSVSWYQQTPGQGLQFLFEYFSETQRNKGNFPGRFSGRQFSNSRSEMNVSTLELGDSALYLCASSAGTGALREQFFGPGTRLTVL.

The CDR3 loop reads CASSQDGRGTYEQYF. In DNA, the CDR3 is TGCGCCAGCAGCCAAGACGGCAGGGGAACCTACGAGCAGTACTTC. This chain joins TRBV4-1 and TRBJ2-5; tentatively, D is TRBD1 (6 bases). The J call may be faulty, since TRBJ2-7 better matches the DNA end. This CDR3 comprises 15 residues. Germline V gives CDR1 MGHRA, CDR2 YSYEKL.

The chain uses TRBV9 and TRBJ1-2; D ambiguous. CDR3 length: 11 amino acids. CDR1 and CDR2 (germline): SGDLS, YYNGEE. The V and J ends lost 3 bases and 5 bases respectively, with 5 bases between them. The CDR3 nucleotides are TGTGCCAGCAGCGCCGGGTATGGCTACACCTTC. Its translation: CASSAGYGYTF.

The genes are TRBV30 and TRBJ1-1; a weak D match, TRBD1 (5 bases). The V gene lost 3 bases and the J gene lost 8 bases, with 16 bases spanning the gap. This CDR3 region has 13 residues. The germline gives CDR1 GTSNPN, CDR2 SVGIG (reference sequence). Here the CDR3 DNA reads TGTGCCTGGAGGGGGGGAGGGTTAGGAGAAGCTTTCTTT. This gives the protein CAWRGGGLGEAFF.

This rearrangement joins TRBV4-1 to TRBJ2-7; 9 bases map to TRBD1. Germline CDR1 is MGHRA and CDR2 is YSYEKL. CDR3 length: 14 residues. V shed 4 bases and J 4 bases; nucleotides not matched to a gene: 5. Here the CDR3 DNA reads TGCGCCAGCAGCCCCGAGGACAGGGGTTACGAGCAGTACTTC. Its protein is CASSPEDRGYEQYF.

The chain has TRBV7-9 and TRBJ1-4; D unresolved. There are 13 residues in the CDR3. The V end lost 6 bases, the J end lost 6 bases, and 11 bases lay between the germline ends. Germline V CDR1 and CDR2: SEHNR, FQNEAQ (reference sequence). CDR3 sequence reads: CASSSWQDEKLFF. The CDR3, as DNA: TGTGCCAGCAGTTCGTGGCAGGATGAAAAACTGTTTTTT.

V usage is TRBV15 and J usage is TRBJ2-7; TRBD2 matches 7 bases. The CDR3 contains 14 residues. V was pared by 1 base and J by 2 bases, with 2 bases of the junction left unmatched. The germline V gene encodes CDR1 LNHNV and CDR2 YYDKDF (reference sequence). The CDR3 DNA sequence: TGTGCCACCAGCAGAGGGGAGGGGACCTACGAGCAGTACTTC. Its protein is CATSRGEGTYEQYF.

The chain joins TRBV28 to TRBJ1-5, with D unclear. The germline V gene encodes CDR1 MDHEN and CDR2 SYDVKM. CDR3 length: 16 amino acids. V gave up 2 bases and J gave up 7 bases, with 18 bases separating them. CDR3 sequence (DNA): TGTGCCAGCAGTTTAGGAGTCTGGGGAGCGGAACAGCCCCAGCATTTT. The encoded protein is CASSLGVWGAEQPQHF.

By its share, this clone is medium-sized. The rearrangement joins TRBV13 to TRBJ1-3; D is unclear. Germline V CDR1 and CDR2: PRHDT, FYEKMQ (reference sequence). CDR3 size: 12 residues. Trimming shortened V by 3 bases and J by 2 bases, and 2 bases separated the two germline ends. The CDR3 DNA reads TGTGCCAGCAGCTTTACTGGAAACACCATATATTTT. As protein: CASSFTGNTIYF.